One T cell receptor (beta chain) is described in this entry. This sample was taken from a study of control samples from healthy donors and cancer patients. CDR1 and CDR2 from the germline V gene are MNHEY and SVGAGI. V lost 6 bases to trimming and J lost 7 bases, with 19 bases between them. The CDR3 has 14 amino acids. Measured with immunoSEQ multiplex PCR; TCRdb has only the in-frame clones, and not every one. This table holds about 80,000 clones, approximately 82% found once. The clonotype comes from a man aged 60 to 75 with head and neck cancer. The chain uses TRBV6-5 and TRBJ2-7; possibly TRBD1 for D (6 bases). Sequencing was performed on PBMCs. This CDR3 reads CASSGPHRAWEQYF. CDR3 DNA sequence: TGTGCCAGCAGCGGGCCCCACAGGGCCTGGGAGCAGTACTTC.